The 21 T cell receptor beta chains reported below all come from one sample, sequenced in a study of T-cell memory formation after mild COVID-19. TCRdb reanalysed the 5' RACE reads using MiXCR and keeps one entry per CDR3 protein. The sample consists of 25,000 to 35,000 distinct CDR3 sequences, around 12% of them appearing once. Source material: PBMCs or a T cell subset sorted from them (not recorded which). Every receptor here comes from an adult woman who had mild COVID-19 (a few samples of this study predate the infection). Cell type and time point are not known.

The chain joins TRBV7-9 to TRBJ2-1; maybe TRBD1 (6 bases). V shed 11 bases and J shed 3 bases, with 14 bases lying between them. The germline V gene encodes CDR1 SEHNR and CDR2 FQNEAQ (reference sequence). The CDR3 totals 13 residues. For the CDR3, the DNA is TGTGCCGGTCGGGACACGATCTACAATGAGCAGTTCTTC. This codes for CAGRDTIYNEQFF.

This clonotype was picked up many times. V gene TRBV7-9 combines with J gene TRBJ2-1, with TRBD2 identical over 10 bases. The length of the CDR3 is 15 residues. Germline V lookup: CDR1 SEHNR, CDR2 FQNEAQ (reference sequence). Germline trimming cut 5 bases from V and 7 bases from J; bases unmatched to any gene: 8. The CDR3, as DNA: TGTGCCAGCAGCCACAGCGGGAGGGCCGGGAATGAGCAGTTCTTC. Translation: CASSHSGRAGNEQFF.

Many counts were recorded for this clonotype. This rearrangement joins TRBV16 to TRBJ1-2; the D is unclear. The CDR3 contains 14 residues. Deletions cut 4 bases from V and 8 bases from J, with 17 bases between. Germline V CDR1 and CDR2: KGHSY, FQNENV. This chain's CDR3 is CASSPVSAPGGYTF. The DNA for the CDR3 is TGTGCCAGCAGCCCCGTGTCAGCCCCTGGCGGCTACACCTTC.

Many counts were recorded for this clonotype. The V gene is TRBV5-1, the J gene TRBJ1-6; TRBD1 is a possible D gene (5 bases). CDR3 length: 16 amino acids. V was trimmed by 4 bases and J by 3 bases, leaving 14 bases between them. The germline V gene encodes CDR1 SGHRS and CDR2 YFSETQ. The CDR3 region has the DNA TGCGCCAGCAGCATAGGAATGGGGGGCTATAATTCACCCCTCCACTTT. Translated: CASSIGMGGYNSPLHF.

This clonotype was recorded at least ten times. The chain combines TRBV15 with TRBJ1-1; D is possibly TRBD1 (6 bases). The CDR3 loop spans 14 amino acids. Between the trimmed V and J ends, which lost 0 bases and 3 bases, there was a span of 8 bases. Germline CDR1 LNHNV, CDR2 YYDKDF (reference sequence). CDR3 amino acids: CATSRDRGDTEAFF. CDR3 DNA sequence: TGTGCCACCAGCAGAGATAGGGGGGACACTGAAGCTTTCTTT.

This clonotype appeared many times. The chain links TRBV12-3 or TRBV12-4 to TRBJ2-5, with D possibly matching TRBD2 (5 bases). The CDR3 loop spans 14 amino acids. Trimming removed 6 bases from V and 4 bases from J, with 15 bases in between. This CDR3 is CASSPGWFGETQYF. Here the CDR3 DNA reads TGTGCCAGCAGCCCGGGATGGTTTGGAGAGACCCAGTACTTC.

This clonotype was seen at least ten times. The chain carries TRBV5-6 and TRBJ1-2, with D uncertain. There are 13 residues in the CDR3. V was clipped by 4 bases and J by 3 bases, with 10 bases between them. Germline V gives CDR1 SGHDT, CDR2 YYEEEE. CDR3 nucleotide sequence: TGTGCCAGCAGCCTCGGACGGTACTATGGCTACACCTTC. Translated, it gives CASSLGRYYGYTF.

This clonotype was detected many times. The chain joins TRBV10-3 to TRBJ1-2; D gene ambiguous. This CDR3 is built from 13 residues. CDR1 is ENHRY and CDR2 is SYGVKD in the germline V gene. Deletions cut 2 bases from V and 2 bases from J, with 6 bases between. CDR3 region: CAISETRNYGYTF. CDR3 in DNA: TGTGCCATCAGTGAGACCAGGAACTATGGCTACACCTTC.

This clonotype is labeled as medium-sized (0.01 to 0.1%). The chain has TRBV25-1 and TRBJ2-3, with a weak D call TRBD2 (6 bases). CDR3 length: 15 amino acids. Trimming cost V 6 bases and J 3 bases, with 16 bases left between them. Germline V CDR1 and CDR2: MGHDK, SYGVNS. The CDR3 loop is CASSSSVERTDTQYF. Here the CDR3 DNA reads TGTGCCAGCAGCTCTAGCGTGGAGAGAACAGATACGCAGTATTTT.

This clonotype was counted at least ten times. The chain links TRBV12-3 or TRBV12-4 to TRBJ1-5; TRBD1 aligns across 7 bases. J gave up 5 bases and V 6 bases, and 10 bases lay outside the gene matches. The CDR3 has 15 amino acids. The CDR3 protein is CASRRGQEYYQPQHF. The CDR3, as DNA: TGTGCCAGCAGGAGAGGACAGGAATACTATCAGCCCCAGCATTTT.

This clonotype was counted many times. This chain uses TRBV27 with TRBJ2-1; 8 bases fit TRBD2. Germline loops: CDR1 MNHEY, CDR2 SMNVEV (reference sequence). CDR3 length equals 16 residues. With 0 bases clipped from V and 9 bases from J, the junction kept 10 bases outside the gene matches. The CDR3 loop is CASSLSGGGPTSEQFF. As DNA, the CDR3 is TGTGCCAGCAGTTTATCCGGCGGGGGGCCCACCAGTGAGCAGTTCTTC.

This clonotype was recorded at least ten times. The junction departs from the called germline gene at one end, perhaps through a read error. CDR3 region: CASSDPGQGKWNF. CDR3 DNA: TGTGCCAGCAGTGACCCGGGACAGGGGAAGTGGAACTTT. The chain combines TRBV6-2 or TRBV6-3 with TRBJ1-1; 10 bases are shared with TRBD1. Per germline, CDR1 MNHEY and CDR2 SVGEGT. This CDR3 has 13 amino acids.

V is TRBV7-9 and J is TRBJ2-5; D not resolved. The germline V gene has CDR1 SEHNR and CDR2 FQNEAQ (reference sequence). The V and J ends lost 2 bases and 4 bases respectively, with 11 bases between them. There are 14 residues in the CDR3. The CDR3 sequence: CASSLSRLVETQYF. CDR3 DNA: TGTGCCAGCAGCTTATCACGGCTGGTAGAGACCCAGTACTTC. Full variable domain (outside the CDR3, taken from reference TRBV7-9 and TRBJ2-5): DTGVSQNPRHKITKRGQNVTFRCDPISEHNRLYWYRQTLGQGPEFLTYFQNEAQLEKSRLLSDRFSAERPKGSFSTLEIQRTEQGDSAMYLCASSLSRLVETQYFGPGTRLLVL.

In its sample, this clonotype was seen many times. J is TRBJ2-3 and V is TRBV15; D may be TRBD1 (6 bases). Germline lookup yields CDR1 LNHNV and CDR2 YYDKDF (reference sequence). CDR3 length: 17 amino acids. Deletions cut 0 bases from V and 2 bases from J, with 15 bases between. CDR3 sequence (DNA): TGTGCCACCAGCAGAGATCGATTGGGGGCCTCCACAGATACGCAGTATTTT. Translation gives CATSRDRLGASTDTQYF.

A note on this clonotype: A much more abundant neighbour one base away suggests this may be a read error. V gene TRBV7-6 combines with J gene TRBJ2-1; a possible D gene is TRBD2 (6 bases). Trimming took 4 bases from V and 5 from J, leaving 21 bases between them. Per the germline V gene, CDR1 is SGHVS and CDR2 is FNYEAQ. The CDR3 spans 17 residues. CDR3 loop: CASSSPITAGINNEQFF. In DNA form, the CDR3 reads TGTGCCAGCAGCTCACCTATTACGGCGGGGATTAACAATGAGCAGTTCTTC.

This clonotype was found many times. V usage is TRBV20-1 and J usage is TRBJ2-2; D uncertain. The CDR3 length is 13 residues. The germline V gene has CDR1 DFQATT and CDR2 SNEGSKA (reference sequence). V lost 1 base and J lost 7, with 10 bases in between. In nucleotides, the CDR3 is TGCAGTGCTAGAGTTACGGTCAGCGGGGAGCTGTTTTTT. It specifies CSARVTVSGELFF.

As concerns this clonotype: At one end, the junction sequence differs from germline, possibly due to a read error. The chain has TRBV7-7 and TRBJ2-1; 7 bases line up with TRBD2. Germline assignment: CDR1 SSHAT and CDR2 FNYEAQ (reference sequence). The CDR3 loop spans 18 amino acids. The CDR3 protein is CASSLEPSGLGSYNEQFF. DNA for the CDR3: TGTGCTAGCAGCTTAGAGCCTAGCGGACTCGGATCCTACAATGAGCAGTTCTTC.

This clonotype has at least ten counts. The chain carries TRBV20-1 and TRBJ1-2, with D possibly being TRBD1 (6 bases). CDR1 and CDR2 from the germline V gene are DFQATT and SNEGSKA (reference sequence). CDR3 length: 13 residues. Trimming stripped 3 bases from V and 4 bases from J, with 12 bases between. The CDR3: CSASSGGLYGYTF. CDR3 nucleotide sequence: TGCAGTGCTAGTTCTGGGGGGCTCTATGGCTACACCTTC.

This clonotype came up many times. This sequence joins TRBV12-3 or TRBV12-4 and TRBJ1-1, with 7 positions matching TRBD1. Trimming removed 3 bases from V and 1 base from J; junction bases left unmatched: 8. CDR3 length equals 16 residues. Here the CDR3 reads CASSLPQGQKNTEAFF. DNA for the CDR3: TGTGCCAGCAGTTTGCCCCAGGGACAGAAGAACACTGAAGCTTTCTTT.

Ten or more counts support this clonotype. CDR3 sequence (DNA): TGCAGTGCTAGAGTCAAAGAGGGAGGAGGATCCTACAATGAGCAGTTCTTC. This sequence encodes CSARVKEGGGSYNEQFF. The chain has TRBV20-1 and TRBJ2-1, with D maybe TRBD2 (6 bases). The germline gives CDR1 DFQATT, CDR2 SNEGSKA (reference sequence). This CDR3 has 17 residues. Trimming pared 1 base from V and 1 base from J, leaving 17 bases between.

The rearrangement uses TRBV7-2 and TRBJ2-5; 10 bases map to TRBD2. This CDR3 is built from 17 residues. J lost 2 bases, V lost 3 bases, and 9 bases had no gene match. Germline V gene lookup returns CDR1 SGHTA and CDR2 FQGNSA. The DNA of the CDR3 is TGTGCCAGCAGCTTGGCTAGCGGGGGATACTCACAAGAGACCCAGTACTTC. This gives the protein CASSLASGGYSQETQYF. The entire variable domain, with the rest obtained from reference TRBV7-2 and TRBJ2-5, is as follows: GAGVSQSPSNKVTEKGKDVELRCDPISGHTALYWYRQSLGQGLEFLIYFQGNSAPDKSGLPSDRFSAERTGGSVSTLTIQRTQQEDSAVYLCASSLASGGYSQETQYFGPGTRLLVL.